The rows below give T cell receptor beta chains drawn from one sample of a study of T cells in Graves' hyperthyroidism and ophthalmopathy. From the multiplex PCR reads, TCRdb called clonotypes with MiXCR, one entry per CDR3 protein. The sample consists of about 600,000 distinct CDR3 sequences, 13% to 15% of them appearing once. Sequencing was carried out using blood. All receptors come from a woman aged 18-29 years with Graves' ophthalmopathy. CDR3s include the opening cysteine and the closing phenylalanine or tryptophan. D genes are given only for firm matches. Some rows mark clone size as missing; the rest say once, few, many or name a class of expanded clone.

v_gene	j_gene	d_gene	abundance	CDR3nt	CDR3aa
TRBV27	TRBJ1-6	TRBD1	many	TGTGCCAGCAGTTTATCGACAGGGAGGAATTCACCCCTCCACTTT	CASSLSTGRNSPLHF
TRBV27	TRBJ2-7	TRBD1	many	TGTGCCAGCAGACGGAAAGGGGGCGCGGACGAGCAGTACTTC	CASRRKGGADEQYF
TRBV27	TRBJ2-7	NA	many	TGTGCCAGCAGTTTATCCCCGGGACCCGACGAGCAGTACTTC	CASSLSPGPDEQYF
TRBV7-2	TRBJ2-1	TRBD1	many	TGTGCCAGCAGCCCATGGACAGGGGTGTACAATGAGCAGTTCTTC	CASSPWTGVYNEQFF
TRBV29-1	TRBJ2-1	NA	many	TGCAGCGTTAAGTCTAGCTGGAATGAGCAGTTCTTC	CSVKSSWNEQFF
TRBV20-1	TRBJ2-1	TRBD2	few	TGCAGTGCTAGAGATCCCAGCGGGAGTCTCTATGAGCAGTTCTTC	CSARDPSGSLYEQFF
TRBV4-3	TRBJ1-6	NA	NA	TGCGCCAGCAGCAAAGGACCTAAGGATAATTCACCCCTCCACTTT	CASSKGPKDNSPLHF
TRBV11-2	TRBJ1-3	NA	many	TGTGCCAGCAGCTTGGAGTTACGCGGCAACACCATATATTTT	CASSLELRGNTIYF
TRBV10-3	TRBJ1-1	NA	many	TGTGCCATCAGTGAAGCAGGGTGGACTGAAGCTTTCTTT	CAISEAGWTEAFF
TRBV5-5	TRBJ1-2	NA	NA	TGTGCCAGCAGCTTGCTCGGGGAAGGGTATGGCTACACCTTC	CASSLLGEGYGYTF
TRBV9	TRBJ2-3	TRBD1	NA	TGTGCCAGCAGCGTATCACGGGACAGGGGGACAGATACGCAGTATTTT	CASSVSRDRGTDTQYF
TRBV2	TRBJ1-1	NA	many	TGTGCCAGCTACAGGGAGGGGACTGAAGCTTTCTTT	CASYREGTEAFF
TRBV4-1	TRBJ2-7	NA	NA	TGCGCCAGCAGCCCGACAAGAGGACGGATTTACGAGCAGTACTTC	CASSPTRGRIYEQYF
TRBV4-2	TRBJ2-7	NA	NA	TGTGCCAGCAGCCAAGCAGCAGGGGGGGATTCCTACGAGCAGTACTTC	CASSQAAGGDSYEQYF
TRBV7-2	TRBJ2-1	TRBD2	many	TGTGCCAGCAGCTCGGGACTAGCGGGAGGGTCATTATACAATGAGCAGTTCTTC	CASSSGLAGGSLYNEQFF
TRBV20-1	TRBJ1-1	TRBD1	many	TGCAGTGCTAGAGACGTAGACAGGGGTGGCACTGAAGCTTTCTTT	CSARDVDRGGTEAFF
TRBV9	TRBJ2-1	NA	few	TGTGCCAGCAGCTCCCTGGGCGGGCTTGGGGTTGGTATTGAGCAGTTCTTC	CASSSLGGLGVGIEQFF
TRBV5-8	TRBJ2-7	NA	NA	TGTGCCAGCAGCTTGGGGGGGGTTCGGAGGGACGAGCAGTACTTC	CASSLGGVRRDEQYF
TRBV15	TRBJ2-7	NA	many	TGTGCCACCCTTTCTAACCGTTACGGGGACGAGCAGTACTTC	CATLSNRYGDEQYF